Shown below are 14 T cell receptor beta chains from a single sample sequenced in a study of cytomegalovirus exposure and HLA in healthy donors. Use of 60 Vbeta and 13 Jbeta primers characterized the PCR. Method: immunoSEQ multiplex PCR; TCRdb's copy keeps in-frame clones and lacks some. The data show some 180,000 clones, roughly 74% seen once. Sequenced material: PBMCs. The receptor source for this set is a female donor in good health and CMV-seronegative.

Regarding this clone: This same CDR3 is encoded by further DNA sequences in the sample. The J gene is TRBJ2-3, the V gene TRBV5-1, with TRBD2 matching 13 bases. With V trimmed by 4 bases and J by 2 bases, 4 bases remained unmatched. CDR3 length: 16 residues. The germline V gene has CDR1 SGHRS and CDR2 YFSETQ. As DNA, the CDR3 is TGCGCCAGCAGCCGTGGACTAGCGGGGGTCACAGATACGCAGTATTTT. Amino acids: CASSRGLAGVTDTQYF.

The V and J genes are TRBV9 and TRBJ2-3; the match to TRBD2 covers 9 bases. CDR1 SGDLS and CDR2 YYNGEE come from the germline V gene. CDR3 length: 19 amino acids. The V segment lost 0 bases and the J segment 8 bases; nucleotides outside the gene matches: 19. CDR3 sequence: CASSVGGGGSGGPDGTQYF. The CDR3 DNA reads TGTGCCAGCAGCGTAGGGGGTGGGGGTAGCGGGGGCCCGGATGGTACGCAGTATTTT. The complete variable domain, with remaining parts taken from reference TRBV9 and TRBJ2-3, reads DSGVTQTPKHLITATGQRVTLRCSPRSGDLSVYWYQQSLDQGLQFLIQYYNGEERAKGNILERFSAQQFPDLHSELNLSSLELGDSALYFCASSVGGGGSGGPDGTQYFGPGTRLTVL.

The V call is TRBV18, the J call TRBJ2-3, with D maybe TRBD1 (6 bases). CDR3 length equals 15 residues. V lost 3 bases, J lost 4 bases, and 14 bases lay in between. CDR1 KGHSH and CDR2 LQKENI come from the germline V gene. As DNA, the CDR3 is TGTGCCAGCTCACCGGTAAGGGGGATAGCAGATACGCAGTATTTT. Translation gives CASSPVRGIADTQYF. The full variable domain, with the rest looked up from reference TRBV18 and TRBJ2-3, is NAGVMQNPRHLVRRRGQEARLRCSPMKGHSHVYWYRQLPEEGLKFMVYLQKENIIDESGMPKERFSAEFPKEGPSILRIQQVVRGDSAAYFCASSPVRGIADTQYFGPGTRLTVL.

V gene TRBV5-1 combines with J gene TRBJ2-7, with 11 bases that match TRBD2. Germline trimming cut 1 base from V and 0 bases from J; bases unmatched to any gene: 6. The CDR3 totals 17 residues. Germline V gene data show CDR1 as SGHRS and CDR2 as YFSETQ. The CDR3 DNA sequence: TGCGCCAGCAGCTTGTTAGCTAGCGGGAGGAACTCCTACGAGCAGTACTTC. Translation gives CASSLLASGRNSYEQYF.

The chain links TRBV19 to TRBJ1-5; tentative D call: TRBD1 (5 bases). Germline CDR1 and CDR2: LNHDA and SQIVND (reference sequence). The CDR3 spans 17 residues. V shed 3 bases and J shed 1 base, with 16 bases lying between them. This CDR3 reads CASSIVIGDSSNQPQHF. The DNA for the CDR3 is TGTGCCAGTAGTATCGTAATCGGGGACTCAAGCAATCAGCCCCAGCATTTT.

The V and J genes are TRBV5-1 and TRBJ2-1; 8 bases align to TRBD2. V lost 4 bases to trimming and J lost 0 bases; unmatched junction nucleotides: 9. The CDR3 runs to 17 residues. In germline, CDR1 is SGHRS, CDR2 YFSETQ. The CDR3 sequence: CASSELTSGGSYNEQFF. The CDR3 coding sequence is TGCGCCAGCAGCGAACTAACTAGCGGTGGCTCCTACAATGAGCAGTTCTTC.

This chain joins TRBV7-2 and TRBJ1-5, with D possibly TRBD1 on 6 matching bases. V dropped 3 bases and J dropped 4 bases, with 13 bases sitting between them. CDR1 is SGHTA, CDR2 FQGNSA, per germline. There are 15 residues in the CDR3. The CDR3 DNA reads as TGTGCCAGCAGCTTCTCGACCAGGGGTAATCAGCCCCAGCATTTT. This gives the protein CASSFSTRGNQPQHF.

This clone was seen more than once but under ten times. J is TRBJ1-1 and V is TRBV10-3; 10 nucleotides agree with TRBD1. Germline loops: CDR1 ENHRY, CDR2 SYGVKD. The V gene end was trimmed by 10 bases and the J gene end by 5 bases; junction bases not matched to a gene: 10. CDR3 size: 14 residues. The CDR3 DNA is TGTGCCACCGGGGACAGGGGATATGGGACTGAAGCTTTCTTT. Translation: CATGDRGYGTEAFF.

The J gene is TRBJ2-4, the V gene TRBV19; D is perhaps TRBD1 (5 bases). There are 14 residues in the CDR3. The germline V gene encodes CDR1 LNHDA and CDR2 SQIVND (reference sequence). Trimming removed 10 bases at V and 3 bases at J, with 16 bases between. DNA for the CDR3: TGTGCCATCAGGAGCAGACAGAACAAAAACATTCAGTACTTC. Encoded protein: CAIRSRQNKNIQYF.

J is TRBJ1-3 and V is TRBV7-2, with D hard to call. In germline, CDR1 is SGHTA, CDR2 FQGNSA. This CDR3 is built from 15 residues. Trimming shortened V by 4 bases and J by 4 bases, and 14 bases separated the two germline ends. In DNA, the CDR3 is TGTGCCAGCAGCTCCTTTGGGGAGGGCGGAAACACCATATATTTT. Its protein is CASSSFGEGGNTIYF.

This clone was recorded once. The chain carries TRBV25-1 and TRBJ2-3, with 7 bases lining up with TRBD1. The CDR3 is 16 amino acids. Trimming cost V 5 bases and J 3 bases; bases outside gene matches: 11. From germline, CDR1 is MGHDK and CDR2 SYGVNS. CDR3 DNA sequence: TGTGCCAGCAGTCCGCCGCGACAGGGTATAACAGATACGCAGTATTTT. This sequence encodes CASSPPRQGITDTQYF.

In DNA form, the CDR3 reads TGTGCCAGCAGTGAAGGGACAGCCCGGCCCAAAAACATTCAGTACTTC. Encoded protein: CASSEGTARPKNIQYF. The gene calls are TRBV28 and TRBJ2-4, with TRBD1 identical over 7 bases. The CDR3 has 16 residues. Trimming removed 5 bases from V and 2 bases from J; junction bases left unmatched: 9. Germline lookup yields CDR1 MDHEN and CDR2 SYDVKM.

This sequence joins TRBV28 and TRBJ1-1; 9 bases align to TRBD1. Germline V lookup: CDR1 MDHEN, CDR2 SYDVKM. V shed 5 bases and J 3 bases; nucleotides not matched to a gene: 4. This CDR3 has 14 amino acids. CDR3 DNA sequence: TGTGCCAGCAGTAGGGACAGGGCGGACACTGAAGCTTTCTTT. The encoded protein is CASSRDRADTEAFF.

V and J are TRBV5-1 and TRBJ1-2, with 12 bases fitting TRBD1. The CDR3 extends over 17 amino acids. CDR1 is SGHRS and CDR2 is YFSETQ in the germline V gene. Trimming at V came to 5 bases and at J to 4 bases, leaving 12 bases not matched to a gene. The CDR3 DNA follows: TGCGCCAGCAGGTCCGGGACAGGGGGCGGTCTTGGCTATGGCTACACCTTC. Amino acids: CASRSGTGGGLGYGYTF. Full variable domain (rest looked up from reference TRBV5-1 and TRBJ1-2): KAGVTQTPRYLIKTRGQQVTLSCSPISGHRSVSWYQQTPGQGLQFLFEYFSETQRNKGNFPGRFSGRQFSNSRSEMNVSTLELGDSALYLCASRSGTGGGLGYGYTFGSGTRLTVV.